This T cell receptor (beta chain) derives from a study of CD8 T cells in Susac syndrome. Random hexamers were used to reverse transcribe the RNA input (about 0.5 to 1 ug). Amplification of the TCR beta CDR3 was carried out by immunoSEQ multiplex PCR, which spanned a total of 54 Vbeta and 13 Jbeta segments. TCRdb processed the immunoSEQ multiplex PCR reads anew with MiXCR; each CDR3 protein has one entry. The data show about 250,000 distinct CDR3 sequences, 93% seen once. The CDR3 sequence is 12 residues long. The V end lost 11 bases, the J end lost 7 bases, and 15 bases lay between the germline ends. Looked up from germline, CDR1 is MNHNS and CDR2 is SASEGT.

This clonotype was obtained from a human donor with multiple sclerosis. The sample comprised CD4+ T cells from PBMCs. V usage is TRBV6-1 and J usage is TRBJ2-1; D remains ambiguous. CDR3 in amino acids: CAAAPGTNEQFF. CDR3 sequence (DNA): TGTGCCGCGGCCCCAGGTACGAATGAGCAGTTCTTC.